These 7 T cell receptor beta chains originate from one sample sequenced in a study of OX40 agonist ivuxolimab in advanced cancers. Profiling relied on immunoSEQ multiplex PCR, and the TCRdb table lists in-frame clones only, not all of them. Counted here are 85,000 to 90,000 clones, approximately 85% occurring once; the ten biggest clones make up about 0.2%. Sequencing was performed on CD4+ or CD8+ T cells sorted from blood, taken in a trial of the OX40 agonist ivuxolimab. The source is an adult with an advanced solid tumor such as melanoma, head and neck, liver or kidney cancer.

This clone was detected only a few times. The rearrangement joins TRBV4-3 to TRBJ1-3; perhaps TRBD1 as D (5 bases). V was shortened by 4 bases and J by 0 bases, with 10 bases between the two germline ends. CDR3 length: 15 residues. Germline V CDR1 and CDR2: LGHNA, YSLEER. This CDR3 reads CASSRLGGSGNTIYF. The CDR3, as DNA: TGCGCCAGCAGCCGCCTTGGGGGCTCTGGAAACACCATATATTTT.

The rearrangement joins TRBV18 to TRBJ1-4, with TRBD1 matching 8 bases. CDR3 length equals 16 residues. Germline-derived CDR1 and CDR2 are KGHSH and LQKENI. V shed 2 bases, J shed 4 bases, and the junction held 6 bases outside the gene matches. The CDR3: CASSPTRGPFNEKLFF. The CDR3 coding sequence is TGTGCCAGCTCACCAACCAGGGGGCCGTTTAATGAAAAACTGTTTTTT.

The chain uses TRBV18 and TRBJ2-7; tentative D call: TRBD1 (6 bases). The CDR3 is 12 residues long. Trimming left V 5 bases short and J 5 bases short, with 10 bases between. Germline V gene lookup returns CDR1 KGHSH and CDR2 LQKENI. In nucleotides, the CDR3 is TGTGCCAGCTCAACGACAGGCGACGAGCAGTACTTC. Translated, it gives CASSTTGDEQYF.

This chain uses TRBV7-9 with TRBJ1-1; 7 bases match TRBD1. Germline V gene lookup returns CDR1 SEHNR and CDR2 FQNEAQ (reference sequence). V was pared by 5 bases and J by 2 bases, with 2 bases of the junction left unmatched. This CDR3 contains 13 residues. Here the CDR3 reads CASSRDSNTEAFF. Written as DNA, the CDR3 is TGTGCCAGCAGCCGGGACAGCAACACTGAAGCTTTCTTT.

The chain carries TRBV7-2 and TRBJ1-1; D is unclear. Trimming removed 2 bases at V and 1 base at J, with 8 bases between. The CDR3 length is 14 residues. Germline values: CDR1 SGHTA, CDR2 FQGNSA. CDR3 sequence: CASSLSGRNTEAFF. The CDR3 DNA is TGTGCCAGCAGCTTATCAGGCAGGAACACTGAAGCTTTCTTT.

This chain joins TRBV5-1 and TRBJ2-3, with D maybe TRBD2 (5 bases). Trimming took off 3 bases at V and 2 bases at J, with 7 bases between the two ends. CDR1 is SGHRS and CDR2 is YFSETQ in the germline V gene. The CDR3 spans 13 residues. DNA for the CDR3: TGCGCCAGCAGCTGGACTGTCACAGATACGCAGTATTTT. Translated, it gives CASSWTVTDTQYF.

The chain couples TRBV11-2 to TRBJ2-7; no clear D. The V and J ends lost 4 bases and 6 bases respectively, with 7 bases between them. This CDR3 spans 11 amino acids. Germline CDR1 and CDR2: SGHAT and FQNNGV. This CDR3 is CASSSLAEQYV. The CDR3, as DNA: TGTGCCAGCAGCTCCCTCGCCGAGCAGTACGTC.